Listed below are T cell receptor beta chains from one sample, sequenced in a study of Tregs in tolerant kidney transplant recipients. Using immunoSEQ multiplex PCR, the repertoire was profiled, and TCRdb retains in-frame clones only, with some absent. The profile covers fewer than 20,000 clones, with roughly 82% appearing a single time and more than 2% taken by the ten largest. Sequenced input: Tregs from blood. Receptors were obtained from a human donor in good health. The CDR3 runs from the conserved cysteine through the conserved F or W. The order of the fields is clone size, J gene, V gene, D gene, CDR3 DNA, CDR3 protein. D genes are given only for firm matches. Clone size appears in some rows only: once, few, many, or a class for an expanded clone.

>-|TRBJ2-2|TRBV11-2|TRBD2
TGTGCCAGCAGCACGGGACTAGCGGGAAACACCGGGGAGCTGTTTTTT
CASSTGLAGNTGELFF
>few|TRBJ1-2|TRBV4-2|-
TGTGCCAGCAGCCAAGTGAATCTCGATGGCTACACCTTC
CASSQVNLDGYTF
>-|TRBJ2-2|TRBV5-1|TRBD1
TGCGCCAGCAGCTTGAATCAGGGGGCCTGGACCGGGGAGCTGTTTTTT
CASSLNQGAWTGELFF
>-|TRBJ2-3|TRBV19|TRBD2
TGTGCCAGTAATAGCGGGCAAGACTTTAGCACAGATACGCAGTATTTT
CASNSGQDFSTDTQYF
>-|TRBJ2-2|TRBV2|TRBD2
TGTGCCAGCGGTAGCGGGAGAGCGCCCGGGGAGCTGTTTTTT
CASGSGRAPGELFF
>-|TRBJ2-6|TRBV7-8|-
TGTGCCAGCAGCTTTTTTCGGGGTACCTCTGGGGCCAACGTCCTGACTTTC
CASSFFRGTSGANVLTF
>-|TRBJ2-1|TRBV4-1|TRBD2
TGCGCCAGCAGCCGGACTAGCGGGGCACTAATCCACAATGAGCAGTTCTTC
CASSRTSGALIHNEQFF
>-|TRBJ1-6|TRBV7-2|-
TGTGCCAGCAGCCCTTACCCACAGGGAATGAATTCACCCCTCCACTTT
CASSPYPQGMNSPLHF
>-|TRBJ1-1|TRBV7-2|-
TGTGCCAGCAGCTCTGACATGAACACTGAAGCTTTCTTT
CASSSDMNTEAFF
>-|TRBJ2-1|TRBV7-3|-
TGTGCCAGCAGTCTCTCCTCGGGGGATGAGCAGTTCTTC
CASSLSSGDEQFF
>-|TRBJ2-5|TRBV11-2|-
TGTGCCAGCAGCTTAAACGAAGAGACCCAGTACTTC
CASSLNEETQYF
>-|TRBJ1-2|TRBV7-8|-
TGTGCCAGCAGCTTAAAAATTACAGGCGGAGCTAACTATGGCTACACCTTC
CASSLKITGGANYGYTF
>-|TRBJ2-2|TRBV5-5|-
TGTGCCAGCAGCTCCGACCGCACCGGGGAGCTGTTTTTT
CASSSDRTGELFF
>few|TRBJ2-3|TRBV12-5|-
TGTGCTAGTGGGACTAGCACAGATACGCAGTATTTT
CASGTSTDTQYF
>-|TRBJ2-3|TRBV5-5|-
TGTGCCAGCAGCTCGAGAGTATCAGGAGGGAGAGATACGCAGTATTTT
CASSSRVSGGRDTQYF
>-|TRBJ1-6|TRBV7-2|-
TGTGCCAGCAGCCTCTCGGCCCGGTCAAGCTCCTATAATTCACCCCTCCACTTT
CASSLSARSSSYNSPLHF
>-|TRBJ1-3|TRBV19|-
TGTGCCAGTAGCCTCCCCTTTGGAGGCTCTGGAAACACCATATATTTT
CASSLPFGGSGNTIYF
>-|TRBJ1-2|TRBV6-6|-
TGTGCCAGCAGTCGACAGGCCAACTATGGCTACACCTTC
CASSRQANYGYTF
>few|TRBJ1-5|TRBV7-9|-
TGTGCCAGCAGCCAGTGGGGGGATCAGCCCCAGCATTTT
CASSQWGDQPQHF
>-|TRBJ2-7|TRBV28|TRBD1
TGTGCCAGCCTGGCAGGACAGGGATACGAGCAGTACTTC
CASLAGQGYEQYF
>-|TRBJ2-3|TRBV7-3|TRBD2
TGTGCCAGCAGCGAGCGGGGGGCTGAAGATACGCAGTATTTT
CASSERGAEDTQYF
>-|TRBJ2-3|TRBV19|TRBD2
TGTGCCAGTAGCGGGGGGGCGATCACAGATACGCAGTATTTT
CASSGGAITDTQYF
>-|TRBJ2-7|TRBV9|-
TGTGCCAGCAGCCCCGGGGAAGGGGGGGTTCTGGGGCAGTACTTC
CASSPGEGGVLGQYF
>-|TRBJ2-7|TRBV7-9|-
TGTGCCAGCAGCCTTTACTACGAGCAGTACTTC
CASSLYYEQYF
>-|TRBJ2-1|TRBV6-5|-
TGTGCCAGCAGTTACTGGCAACCAAGGAACAATGAGCAGTTCTTC
CASSYWQPRNNEQFF
>-|TRBJ2-4|TRBV10-1|-
TGCGCCAGCATCTTCACAGGGTGTTTGGGGCCTACAAGCGCGGGAGCCAAAAACATTCAGTACTTC
CASIFTGCLGPTSAGAKNIQYF
>few|TRBJ2-7|TRBV5-6|-
TGTGCCAGCAGCTTGGCTACCGACCTTTTCGCAGACGAGCAGTACTTC
CASSLATDLFADEQYF